The clone carrying this TCR beta chain was found a few times. The antigen is undetermined. These data originate in a study of identical twins. General study results and limits: Beta clonotypes that were abundant in cord blood contained fewer insertions, a pattern absent from memory repertoires. Zero-insertion analyses were open to partial confounding by invariant MAIT and iNKT cells.

Germline lookup yields CDR1 SGHDN and CDR2 FVKESK. The CDR3 runs 12 residues. Trimming stripped 2 bases from V and 1 base from J, with 2 bases between. Each CDR3 protein is one row after TCRdb ran MiXCR on the 5' RACE reads. The table lists approximately 530,000 distinct CDR3 sequences, approximately 20% of them singletons, with about 0.5% in the top ten. The data also belong to a second study, concerning yellow fever vaccine responses in identical twins.

Sample: CD4+ T cells sorted from blood. The receptor's source is a woman aged 18-35 years in good health. The V call is TRBV14, the J call TRBJ1-1; D gene uncertain. This CDR3 reads CASSQKNTEAFF. CDR3 bases: TGTGCCAGCAGCCAAAAGAACACTGAAGCTTTCTTT.